These T cell receptor beta chains were read from a single sample in a study of blood T cell repertoires in COVID-19. Generated by immunoSEQ multiplex PCR, the TCRdb table keeps only in-frame clones and is missing some. The data contain about 360,000 clones, over 75% of them singletons. The specimen sequenced was PBMCs or T cells enriched from blood (not recorded which). The receptors stem from a woman in her thirties or forties with acute COVID-19. CDR3s include the opening cysteine and the closing phenylalanine or tryptophan. A D gene is named only where the DNA matches it firmly. Clone size is shown for a subset of rows, as once, few, many or a class of expanded clone.

>NA|14|TRBV2|TRBJ2-1|TRBD1
TGTGCGAGAGGACAGGGGAGCTCCTACAATGAGCAGTTCTTC
CARGQGSSYNEQFF
>NA|13|TRBV2|TRBJ1-6|TRBD1
TGTGCCAGCATATTTGGGACAGGCTCACCCCTCCACTTT
CASIFGTGSPLHF
>NA|19|TRBV2|TRBJ2-3|TRBD2
TGTGCCAGCAGGGGGTGGAACGCGGATAGCGGGGGCGACACAGATACGCAGTATTTT
CASRGWNADSGGDTDTQYF
>NA|15|TRBV7-8|TRBJ1-2|TRBD1
TGTGCCAGCAGCACGCTGGACCAGGGGGCTGATGGCTACACCTTC
CASSTLDQGADGYTF
>NA|12|TRBV7-9|TRBJ1-4|TRBD1
TGTGCCAGCAGCTTAGTACAGGGGGGACTGTTTTTT
CASSLVQGGLFF
>once|12|TRBV10-1|TRBJ2-5|NA
TGCGCCAGCAGTGAGTCTTCCTGGACCCAGTACTTC
CASSESSWTQYF
>NA|14|TRBV11-2|TRBJ1-3|NA
TGTGCCAGCAGCTCTCAGGGGTCTGGAAACACCATATATTTT
CASSSQGSGNTIYF
>NA|15|TRBV19|TRBJ1-1|NA
TGTGCCAGTAGTATAGATCCTTGGAGGCACACTGAAGCTTTCTTT
CASSIDPWRHTEAFF
>NA|13|TRBV11-3|TRBJ2-7|TRBD2
TGTGCCAGCAGCTTGGGGGGGACCTCCGAGCAGTACTTC
CASSLGGTSEQYF
>NA|17|TRBV15|TRBJ1-2|NA
TGTGCCACCAGCAGAGATCAGTGGCGCGGCGCTCATCCAGGCTACACCTTC
CATSRDQWRGAHPGYTF
>once|13|TRBV11-2|TRBJ1-2|NA
TGTGCCAGCAGCTTAGGCAGTTTCAACGGCTACACCTTC
CASSLGSFNGYTF
>NA|13|TRBV3-1/TRBV3-2|TRBJ2-5|NA
TGTGCCAGCAGCCACCGGGGCCAAGAGACCCAGTACTTC
CASSHRGQETQYF
>NA|13|TRBV19|TRBJ1-2|TRBD1
TGTGCCAGTAGAACAGGGGGCGGCTATGGCTACACCTTC
CASRTGGGYGYTF
>NA|15|TRBV18|TRBJ1-2|TRBD1
TGTGCCAGCTCACCAGGGGGACAGGGCCTCTATGGCTACACCTTC
CASSPGGQGLYGYTF
>NA|13|TRBV2|TRBJ2-1|NA
TGTGCCAGCAACCGGGACACCGACAATGAGCAGTTCTTC
CASNRDTDNEQFF
>NA|15|TRBV25-1|TRBJ1-4|NA
TGTGCCAGCAGTGAATTCTCGGGAGTAGATGAAAAACTGTTTTTT
CASSEFSGVDEKLFF
>NA|13|TRBV18|TRBJ1-1|TRBD1
TGTGCCAGCTCACTAAGACAGGGGGCTGAAGCTTTCTTT
CASSLRQGAEAFF
>NA|18|TRBV5-4|TRBJ2-3|TRBD2
TGTGCCAGCAGAGCCGGGGGGGGCCGGCGATCTGGCACAGATACGCAGTATTTT
CASRAGGGRRSGTDTQYF